This T cell receptor (beta chain) stems from a study of regulatory T cells in long-lasting Graves disease. Study-wide results and limits: It was in persistent disease that TRBV28, TRBJ1-2 and TRBJ2-5 were favored. Persistent Graves' disease cases displayed lower TCR diversity than newly diagnosed ones.

Germline CDR1 SGHRS, CDR2 YFSETQ. V lost 1 base to trimming and J lost 5 bases; unmatched junction nucleotides: 3. The CDR3 totals 13 residues. This sample's time point: persistent/refractory GD, antithyroid drugs over 5 years with positive TRAb. There was RNA extracted from PBMCs, and the TCR library was made from it. Combining iRepertoire HTBI primers with Arm-PCR of CDR3 regions, the authors built TCR beta libraries. TCRdb re-called the multiplex PCR reads through MiXCR, storing one row per CDR3 protein. This sample yields fewer than 450,000 distinct CDR3 sequences, of which 23% are seen a single time; 26% belongs to the top ten. Points on this clonotype: The target antigen is unknown.

This clonotype originated in a female donor with Graves disease. This specimen consisted of peripheral blood mononuclear cells (PBMCs), obtained when the disease was refractory, from a patient treated with antithyroid drugs. V usage is TRBV5-1 and J usage is TRBJ2-7, with TRBD1 matching over 7 bases. The CDR3, as DNA: TGCGCCAGCAGCTTGACCGACAGGGACGAGCAGTACTTC. It specifies CASSLTDRDEQYF.